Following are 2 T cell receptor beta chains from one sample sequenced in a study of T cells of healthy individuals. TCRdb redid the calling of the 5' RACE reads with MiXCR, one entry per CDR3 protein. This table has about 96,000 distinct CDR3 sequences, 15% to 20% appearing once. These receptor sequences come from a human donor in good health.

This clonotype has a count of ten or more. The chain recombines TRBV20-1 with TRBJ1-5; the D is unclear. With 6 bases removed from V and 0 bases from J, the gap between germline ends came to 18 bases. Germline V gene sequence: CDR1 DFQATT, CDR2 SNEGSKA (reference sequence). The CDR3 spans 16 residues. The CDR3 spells CSALPMDPYSNQPQHF. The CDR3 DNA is TGCAGTGCCCTCCCCATGGACCCTTATAGCAATCAGCCCCAGCATTTT.

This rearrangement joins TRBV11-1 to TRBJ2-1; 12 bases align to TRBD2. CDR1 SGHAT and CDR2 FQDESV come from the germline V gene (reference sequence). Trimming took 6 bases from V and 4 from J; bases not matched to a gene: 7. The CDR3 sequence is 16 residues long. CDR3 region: CASRLAGGQGYNEQFF. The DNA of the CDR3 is TGTGCCAGCAGACTAGCGGGAGGTCAGGGTTACAATGAGCAGTTCTTC. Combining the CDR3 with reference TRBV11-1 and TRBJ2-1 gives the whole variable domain EAEVAQSPRYKITEKSQAVAFWCDPISGHATLYWYRQILGQGPELLVQFQDESVVDDSQLPKDRFSAERLKGVDSTLKIQPAELGDSAMYLCASRLAGGQGYNEQFFGPGTRLTVL.